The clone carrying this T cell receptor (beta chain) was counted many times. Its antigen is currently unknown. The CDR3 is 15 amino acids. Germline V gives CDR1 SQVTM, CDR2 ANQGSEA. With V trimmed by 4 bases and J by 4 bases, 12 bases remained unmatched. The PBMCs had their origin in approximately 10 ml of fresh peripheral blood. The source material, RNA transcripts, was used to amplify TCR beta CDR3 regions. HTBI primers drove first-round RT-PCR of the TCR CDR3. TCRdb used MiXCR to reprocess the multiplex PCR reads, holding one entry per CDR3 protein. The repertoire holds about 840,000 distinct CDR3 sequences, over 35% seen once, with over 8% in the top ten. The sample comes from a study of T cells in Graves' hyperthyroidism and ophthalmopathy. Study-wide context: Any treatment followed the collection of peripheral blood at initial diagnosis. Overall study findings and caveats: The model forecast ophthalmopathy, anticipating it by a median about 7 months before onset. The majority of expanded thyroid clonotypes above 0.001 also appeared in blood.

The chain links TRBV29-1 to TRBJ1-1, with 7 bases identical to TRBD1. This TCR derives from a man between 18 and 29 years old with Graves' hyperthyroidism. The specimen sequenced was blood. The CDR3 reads CSVAGSTHRGTEAFF. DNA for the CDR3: TGCAGCGTTGCCGGGTCCACACACAGGGGCACTGAAGCTTTCTTT. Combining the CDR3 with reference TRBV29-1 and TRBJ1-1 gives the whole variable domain SAVISQKPSRDICQRGTSLTIQCQVDSQVTMMFWYRQQPGQSLTLIATANQGSEATYESGFVIDKFPISRPNLTFSTLTVSNMSPEDSSIYLCSVAGSTHRGTEAFFGQGTRLTVV.